Here is one T cell receptor beta chain with its context. The antigen is not known. This sample is drawn from a study of cytomegalovirus exposure and HLA in healthy donors. Study-wide results and caveats: Of the V segments, some could not be distinguished, including TRBV6-2 and TRBV6-3, and were excluded. Sequences of the TCR beta chain were said to predict the HLA-A and HLA-B alleles of most subjects accurately. About 87% or about 30% of the time was how often most TCR beta V segments were productive, according to an earlier analysis.

The PCR made use of 60 Vbeta and 13 Jbeta primers. The repertoire was sequenced with immunoSEQ multiplex PCR; TCRdb's copy has only in-frame clones and lacks some. The table includes about 150,000 clones, 70% to 80% detected once. The CDR3 is 13 amino acids. CDR1 is KGHSH, CDR2 LQKENI, per germline. V was pared by 4 bases and J by 4 bases, with 4 bases of the junction left unmatched. This clonotype originated in a woman aged 55 to 70 in good health and CMV-seropositive. Source material: PBMCs. The rearrangement uses TRBV18 and TRBJ2-7; 7 nucleotides agree with TRBD1. The CDR3 nucleotides are TGTGCCAGCTCACAGGGACAGCTATACGAGCAGTACTTC. Its translation: CASSQGQLYEQYF.